This T cell receptor (beta chain) was retrieved from a study of T-cell reconstitution after alpha-beta-depleted transplantation in children. Researchers prepared the TCRbeta library using unique molecular identifiers, the study reports. TCRdb re-derived calls from the PCR reads in MiXCR, one entry per CDR3 protein. In the table there are about 610,000 distinct CDR3 sequences, roughly a tenth of which are singletons. The sequencing used PBMCs from the stem cell graft donor, collected from the stem cell graft. This clonotype was sampled from a human donor who donated a stem cell graft to a child with acute myeloid leukemia.

CDR3 DNA: TGCGCCAGCAGCTTGTACCAGAATGAAAAACTGTTTTTT. Protein product: CASSLYQNEKLFF. The V and J genes are TRBV5-1 and TRBJ1-4; D is uncertain. Trimming took off 1 base at V and 5 bases at J, with 6 bases between the two ends. This CDR3 spans 13 amino acids. Germline CDR1 and CDR2: SGHRS and YFSETQ.